These 2 T cell receptor beta chains came from one sample sequenced in a study of CD8 T cells in ankylosing spondylitis. TCRdb redid the calling of the 5' RACE reads with MiXCR, one entry per CDR3 protein. The sample holds around 250,000 distinct CDR3 sequences, approximately 11% seen once. Material for sequencing was blood, either unsorted or a sorted T cell fraction (not recorded which). The receptors come from a male donor with ankylosing spondylitis or in good health (not recorded which).

In its sample, this clonotype was seen many times. This chain connects TRBV10-3 to TRBJ2-1, with 7 bases that match TRBD1. The germline V gene has CDR1 ENHRY and CDR2 SYGVKD. V shed 5 bases and J 7 bases; nucleotides not matched to a gene: 8. The CDR3 covers 14 residues. The CDR3: CAISPGTAPNEQFF. As DNA, the CDR3 is TGTGCCATCAGTCCCGGGACAGCCCCTAATGAGCAGTTCTTC.

The rearrangement links TRBV6-2 or TRBV6-3 to TRBJ2-3; maybe TRBD2 (6 bases). CDR1 and CDR2 from the germline V gene are MNHEY and SVGEGT. The CDR3 consists of 13 residues. Trimming removed 7 bases from V and 5 bases from J, with 13 bases in between. The CDR3 is CASKELAQDTQYF. DNA of the CDR3: TGTGCCAGCAAGGAACTAGCACAAGATACGCAGTATTTT.